This TCR beta chain is from a study of somatic mutations in cytotoxic T cells in rheumatoid arthritis. Study at large: Collection of patient blood (30 ml EDTA) took place right after diagnosis, before any treatment. Study-level results: Nobody knew which antigens the expanded CD8+ clones targeted. Relative to age-matched healthy controls, rheumatoid arthritis patients did not differ significantly in CD8+ T-cell clonality. A slight TRBV07 underrepresentation in rheumatoid arthritis patients was reported without multiple-comparison adjustment.

The CDR3 has 14 residues. Germline CDR1 reads SGDLS; CDR2 reads YYNGEE. The V end lost 0 bases, the J end lost 2 bases, and 8 bases lay between the germline ends. As concerns this clone: The antigen remains undetermined.

Here immunoSEQ multiplex PCR was the method, and the copy in TCRdb shows in-frame clones only, minus some. Among 15,000 to 20,000 clones, around 80% were seen once, and the ten largest hold over 7.5%. The sample consisted of CD8+ T cells sorted from blood. The chain combines TRBV9 with TRBJ1-2; no clear D gene. This TCR came from an adult with rheumatoid arthritis. The CDR3 loop reads CASSVGVPNYGYTF. For the CDR3, the DNA is TGTGCCAGCAGCGTAGGGGTCCCGAACTATGGCTACACCTTC. The full variable domain, in which reference TRBV9 and TRBJ1-2 provide the parts outside the CDR3, is DSGVTQTPKHLITATGQRVTLRCSPRSGDLSVYWYQQSLDQGLQFLIQYYNGEERAKGNILERFSAQQFPDLHSELNLSSLELGDSALYFCASSVGVPNYGYTFGSGTRLTVV.